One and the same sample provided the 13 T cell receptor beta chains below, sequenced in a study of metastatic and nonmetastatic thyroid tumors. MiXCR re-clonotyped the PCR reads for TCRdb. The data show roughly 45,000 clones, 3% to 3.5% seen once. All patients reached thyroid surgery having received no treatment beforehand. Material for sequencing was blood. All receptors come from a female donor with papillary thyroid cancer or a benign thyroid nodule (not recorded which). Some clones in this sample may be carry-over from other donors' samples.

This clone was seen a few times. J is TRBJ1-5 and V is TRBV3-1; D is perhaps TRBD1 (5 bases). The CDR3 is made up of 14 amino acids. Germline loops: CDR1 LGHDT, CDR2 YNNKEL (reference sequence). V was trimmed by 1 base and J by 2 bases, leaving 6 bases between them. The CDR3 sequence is CASSQARGNQPQHF. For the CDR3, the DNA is TGTGCCAGCAGCCAAGCCAGGGGCAATCAGCCCCAGCATTTT.

The CDR3 nucleotides are TGCGCCAGCAGCTTGGGGCCACAGGGAGGAAATTCACCCCTCCACTTT. Translating gives CASSLGPQGGNSPLHF. V and J are TRBV5-1 and TRBJ1-6; a weak D match, TRBD1 (6 bases). Trimming shortened V by 0 bases and J by 7 bases, and 14 bases separated the two germline ends. Germline V gives CDR1 SGHRS, CDR2 YFSETQ. The CDR3 has 16 residues.

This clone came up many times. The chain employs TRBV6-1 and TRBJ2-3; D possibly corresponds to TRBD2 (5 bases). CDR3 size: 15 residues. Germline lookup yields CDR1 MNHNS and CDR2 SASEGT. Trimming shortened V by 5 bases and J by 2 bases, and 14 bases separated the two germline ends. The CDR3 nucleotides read TGTGCCAGCAGTAGCCCAGGACGGGACACAGATACGCAGTATTTT. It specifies CASSSPGRDTDTQYF.

This CDR3 reads CASSRGLGGRYEQYF. CDR3 coding DNA: TGTGCCAGCAGTCGAGGACTAGGCGGGCGGTACGAGCAGTACTTC. The genes are TRBV6-1 and TRBJ2-7; 7 bases are a match to TRBD2. Trimming removed 5 bases from V and 4 bases from J; junction bases left unmatched: 11. The V gene's germline CDR1 is MNHNS and CDR2 SASEGT. The CDR3 is 15 residues long.

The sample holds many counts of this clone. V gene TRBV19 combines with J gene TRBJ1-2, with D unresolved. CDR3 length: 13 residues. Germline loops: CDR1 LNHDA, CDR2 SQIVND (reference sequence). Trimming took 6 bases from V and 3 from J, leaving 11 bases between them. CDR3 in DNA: TGTGCCAGTAGCTACAACCGGGACTATGGCTACACCTTC. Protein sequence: CASSYNRDYGYTF.

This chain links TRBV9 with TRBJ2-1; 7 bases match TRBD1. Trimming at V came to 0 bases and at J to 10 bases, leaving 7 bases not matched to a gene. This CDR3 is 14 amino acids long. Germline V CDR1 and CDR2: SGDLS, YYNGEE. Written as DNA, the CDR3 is TGTGCCAGCAGCGTAGAACCTAGAGGGGGCGAGCAGTTCTTC. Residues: CASSVEPRGGEQFF. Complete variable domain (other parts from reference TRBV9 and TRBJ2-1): DSGVTQTPKHLITATGQRVTLRCSPRSGDLSVYWYQQSLDQGLQFLIQYYNGEERAKGNILERFSAQQFPDLHSELNLSSLELGDSALYFCASSVEPRGGEQFFGPGTRLTVL.

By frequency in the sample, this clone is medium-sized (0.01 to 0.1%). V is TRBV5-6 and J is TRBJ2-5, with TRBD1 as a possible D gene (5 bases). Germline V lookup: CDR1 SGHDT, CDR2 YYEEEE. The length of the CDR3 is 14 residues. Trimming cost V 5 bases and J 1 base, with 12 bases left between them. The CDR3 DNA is TGTGCCAGCAGTCTACAGGAGCCCCAAGAGACCCAGTACTTC. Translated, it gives CASSLQEPQETQYF.

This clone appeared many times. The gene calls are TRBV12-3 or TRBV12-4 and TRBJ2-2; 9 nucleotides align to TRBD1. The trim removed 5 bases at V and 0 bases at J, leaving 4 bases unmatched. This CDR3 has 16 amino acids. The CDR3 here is CASSHRDRANTGELFF. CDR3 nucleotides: TGTGCCAGCAGTCACCGGGACAGGGCGAACACCGGGGAGCTGTTTTTT.

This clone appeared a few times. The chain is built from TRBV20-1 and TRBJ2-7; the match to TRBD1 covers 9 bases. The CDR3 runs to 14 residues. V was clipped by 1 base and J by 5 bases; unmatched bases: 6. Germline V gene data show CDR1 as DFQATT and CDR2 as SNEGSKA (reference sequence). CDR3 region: CSARVGTGFNEQYF. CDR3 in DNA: TGCAGTGCTAGAGTTGGGACAGGGTTTAACGAGCAGTACTTC.

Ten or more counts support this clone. The DNA for the CDR3 is TGTGCCAGCAGCTTCCTGTCGGGAGGGTCGACAGATACGCAGTATTTT. This codes for CASSFLSGGSTDTQYF. The chain uses TRBV11-2 and TRBJ2-3; TRBD2 aligns across 8 bases. The CDR3 consists of 16 residues. V lost 3 bases, J lost 3 bases, and 8 bases stayed unmatched. Germline CDR1 reads SGHAT; CDR2 reads FQNNGV.

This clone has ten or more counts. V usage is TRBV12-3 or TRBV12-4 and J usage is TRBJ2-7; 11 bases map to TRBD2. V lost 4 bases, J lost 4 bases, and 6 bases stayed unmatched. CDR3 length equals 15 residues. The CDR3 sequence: CASSSLAGGHYEQYF. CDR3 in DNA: TGTGCCAGCAGTTCCCTAGCGGGAGGCCATTACGAGCAGTACTTC.

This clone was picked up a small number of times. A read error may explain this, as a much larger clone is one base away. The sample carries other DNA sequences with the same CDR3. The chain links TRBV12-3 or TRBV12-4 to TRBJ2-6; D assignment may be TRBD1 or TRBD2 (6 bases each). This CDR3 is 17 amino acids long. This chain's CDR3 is CASRRDIFGSGANVLTF. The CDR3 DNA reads TGTGCCAGCAGGCGGGACATTTTTGGATCTGGGGCTAACGTCCTGACTTTC.

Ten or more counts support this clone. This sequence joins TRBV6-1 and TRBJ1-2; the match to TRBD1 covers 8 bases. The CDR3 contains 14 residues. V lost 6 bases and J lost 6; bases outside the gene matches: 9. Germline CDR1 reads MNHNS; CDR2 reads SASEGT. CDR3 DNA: TGTGCCAGCAGGAGACAGGGGAGTGGGGATGGCTACACCTTC. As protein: CASRRQGSGDGYTF.